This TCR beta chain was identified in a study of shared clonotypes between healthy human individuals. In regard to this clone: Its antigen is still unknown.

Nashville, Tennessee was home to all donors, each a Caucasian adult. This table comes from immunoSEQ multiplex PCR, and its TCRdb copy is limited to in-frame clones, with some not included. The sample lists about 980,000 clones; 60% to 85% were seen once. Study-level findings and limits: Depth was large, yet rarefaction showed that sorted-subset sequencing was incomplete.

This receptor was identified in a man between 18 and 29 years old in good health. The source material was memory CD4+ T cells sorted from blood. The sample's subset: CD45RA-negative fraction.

CDR3 nucleotides: TGTGCCAGTAGTATTGGAGTTTCGAACACTGAAGCTTTCTTT. The encoded protein is CASSIGVSNTEAFF. V is TRBV19 and J is TRBJ1-1; D uncertain. Germline CDR1 is LNHDA and CDR2 is SQIVND (reference sequence). Trimming took 3 bases from V and 1 from J, leaving 9 bases between them. The CDR3 covers 14 residues.